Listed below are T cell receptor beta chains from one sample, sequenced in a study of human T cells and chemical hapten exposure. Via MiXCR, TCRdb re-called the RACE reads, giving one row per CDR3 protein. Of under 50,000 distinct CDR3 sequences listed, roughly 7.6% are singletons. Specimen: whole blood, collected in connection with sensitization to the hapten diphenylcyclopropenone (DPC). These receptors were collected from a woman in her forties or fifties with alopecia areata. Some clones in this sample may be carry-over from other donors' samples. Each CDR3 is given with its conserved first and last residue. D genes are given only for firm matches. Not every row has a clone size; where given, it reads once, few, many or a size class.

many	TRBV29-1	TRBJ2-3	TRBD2	TGCAGCGTTCACACTAGCGGGAGTAATACGCAGTATTTT	CSVHTSGSNTQYF
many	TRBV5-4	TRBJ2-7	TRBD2	TGTGCCAGCAGCTTGGGAAGCGGGAGGGCCGACGAGCAGTACTTC	CASSLGSGRADEQYF
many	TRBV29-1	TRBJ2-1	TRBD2	TGCAGCGTCAGGGGGACTAGCGGGAGTAATGAGCAGTTCTTC	CSVRGTSGSNEQFF
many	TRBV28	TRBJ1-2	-	TGTGCCAGCAGTGCAGGAGTCTATGGCTACACCTTC	CASSAGVYGYTF
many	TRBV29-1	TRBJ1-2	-	TGCAGCGCCGAACAGGGTGGAGGCTATGGCTACACCTTC	CSAEQGGGYGYTF
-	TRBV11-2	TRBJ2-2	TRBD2	TGTGCCAGCAGCCGCAGGGCGCCGGGACTAAACACCGGGGAGCTGTTTTTT	CASSRRAPGLNTGELFF
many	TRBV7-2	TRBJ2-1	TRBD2	TGTGCCAGCAGCCCCCCCCTCGGACTAGCGGGAGGATATGAGCAGTTCTTC	CASSPPLGLAGGYEQFF
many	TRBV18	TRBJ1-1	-	TGTGCCAGCTCACCAATGCCCGGAAACACTGAAGCTTTCTTT	CASSPMPGNTEAFF
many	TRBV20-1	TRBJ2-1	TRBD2	TGCAGTGCTAGATGGGTTGCGGGAGCCGGCAATGAGCAGTTCTTC	CSARWVAGAGNEQFF
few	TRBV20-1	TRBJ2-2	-	TGCAGTGCTAGAACGGCAAACGGGGAGCTGTTTTTT	CSARTANGELFF
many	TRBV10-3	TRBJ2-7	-	TGTGCCATCAGACGGGACTCACTCCTTGTCGAGCAGTACTTC	CAIRRDSLLVEQYF
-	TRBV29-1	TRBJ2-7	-	TGCAGCGTTGGGAGGGACAGCTCCTACGAGCAGTACTTC	CSVGRDSSYEQYF
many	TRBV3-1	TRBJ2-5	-	TGTGCCAGCAGCCCGCCGGGTTCTAGGGCGGAAGGGGCCCAGTACTTC	CASSPPGSRAEGAQYF
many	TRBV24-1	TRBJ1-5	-	TGTGCCACCAGTGACCCGACAGGCGATATAGCCCAGCATTTT	CATSDPTGDIAQHF
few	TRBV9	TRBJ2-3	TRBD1	TGTGCCAGCAGCAAACGACAGGGGGCGTTGGCAGATACGCAGTATTTT	CASSKRQGALADTQYF
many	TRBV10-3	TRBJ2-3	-	TGTGCCACGGGTGGGGATGCGGGGAGCACAGATACGCAGTATTTT	CATGGDAGSTDTQYF
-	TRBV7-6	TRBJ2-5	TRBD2	TGTGCCAGCAGCCCGGGTGGGCTAGCGGGAAAAGAGACCCAGTACTTC	CASSPGGLAGKETQYF